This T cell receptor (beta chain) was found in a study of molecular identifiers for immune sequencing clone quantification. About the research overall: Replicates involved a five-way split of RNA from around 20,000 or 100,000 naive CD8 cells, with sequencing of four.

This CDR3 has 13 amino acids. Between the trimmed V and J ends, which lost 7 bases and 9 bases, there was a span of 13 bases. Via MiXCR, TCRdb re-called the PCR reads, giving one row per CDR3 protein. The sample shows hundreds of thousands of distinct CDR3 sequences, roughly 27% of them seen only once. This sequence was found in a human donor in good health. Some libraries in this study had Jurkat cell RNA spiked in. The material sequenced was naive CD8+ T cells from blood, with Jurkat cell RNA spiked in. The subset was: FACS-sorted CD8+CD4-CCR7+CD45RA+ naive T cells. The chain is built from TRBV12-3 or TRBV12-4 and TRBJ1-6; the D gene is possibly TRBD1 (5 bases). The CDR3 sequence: CASTPGSPSPLHF. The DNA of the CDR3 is TGTGCCAGCACCCCAGGGTCGCCTTCACCCCTCCACTTT.